These 24 T cell receptor beta chains came from one sample sequenced in a study of CD8+ T cells in alopecia areata. Time point in this sample: mouse skin 3 weeks after grafting. RNA extraction and reverse transcription yielded cDNA as sequencing template. Method: immunoSEQ multiplex PCR; TCRdb's copy keeps in-frame clones and lacks some. The data show approximately 3,000 clones, with none appearing a single time. Source: skin, taken at week 3. The receptors derive from a C3H/HeJ mouse with alopecia areata. The mice in this strain carry MHC haplotype H2-k.

This clone was picked up many times. Gene names are the mouse ones. The read ends 4 residues early relative to the CDR3; the germline J gene fills the gap. The genes are TRBV29 and TRBJ1-1, with TRBD1 as a possible D gene (5 bases). Germline CDR1 is MSHET and CDR2 is SYDVDS. This CDR3 contains 13 residues. V lost 3 bases, J lost 3 bases, and 8 bases lay in between. CDR3 DNA, as far as it was read: TGTGCTAGCAGTTTTCCAGGGTACACA. Protein sequence: CASSFPGYT. The full-length CDR3 reads as CASSFPGYTEVFF.

This clone was counted a few times. The genes and germline here are from mouse. The CDR3 end falls 4 residues outside the read, so it is completed with the germline J gene. The chain links TRBV13-1 to TRBJ1-2; the match to TRBD1 covers 9 bases. CDR3 length: 14 residues. Germline CDR1 and CDR2: NSHNY and SYGAGN. V was pared by 2 bases and J by 4 bases, with 3 bases of the junction left unmatched. CDR3 residues: CASSDTGGISDYTF. The sequenced CDR3 bases are TGTGCCAGCAGTGACACAGGGGGCATCTCC.

This clone was counted many times. Any gene name here is a mouse gene name. From the germline J gene comes the end of the CDR3, since the read stops 4 residues before it. The chain is built from TRBV5 and TRBJ2-1; D possibly corresponds to TRBD2 (7 bases). The length of the CDR3 is 17 residues. With 0 bases removed from V and 3 bases from J, the gap between germline ends came to 15 bases. The V gene's germline CDR1 is LGHNA and CDR2 YNLKQL (reference sequence). CDR3 DNA, as far as it was read: TGTGCCAGCAGCCAAGAAGGGGGGGGGAGGCTCTATGCT. This codes for CASSQEGGGRLYA. The full CDR3 protein is CASSQEGGGRLYAEQFF.

For this clone: The genes are named according to mouse. The read gets to within 4 residues of the CDR3 end, and the germline J gene fills in the rest. The chain joins TRBV31 to TRBJ1-1, with a weak D call TRBD1 (5 bases). V gave up 0 bases and J gave up 1 base, with 9 bases separating them. CDR3 length: 14 amino acids. Germline assignment: CDR1 GKSSPN and CDR2 SITVG. The CDR3 here is CAWSLAQGNTEVFF. The CDR3 bases that were read are TGTGCCTGGAGTCTAGCTCAGGGGAACACA.

This clone occurred a few times. Germline and genes: mouse. Partial CDR3 DNA: TGTGCTAGCAGTACAGACATTAACCAAGAC. Its translation: CASSTDINQD. The complete CDR3 reads CASSTDINQDTQYF. The chain couples TRBV29 to TRBJ2-5, with no clear D. The read ends 4 residues early relative to the CDR3; the germline J gene fills the gap. Germline values: CDR1 MSHET, CDR2 SYDVDS. V gave up 5 bases and J gave up 0 bases, with 9 bases separating them. The CDR3 is 14 amino acids.

This clone was counted a few times. Genes and germline are mouse. The read terminates 4 residues before the CDR3 end, so the remaining end is supplied by the germline J gene. V usage is TRBV13-2 and J usage is TRBJ2-2; TRBD2 matches at 9 bases. CDR3 size: 16 residues. Losses at the gene ends were 2 bases for V and 1 base for J; bases not matched to a gene: 3. Germline V CDR1 and CDR2: NNHNN, SYGAGS (reference sequence). CDR3 DNA, as far as it was read: TGTGCCAGCGGTGAGCCGACTGGGGGAAACACCGGG. It translates to CASGEPTGGNTG. The full CDR3 protein reads CASGEPTGGNTGQLYF.

This clone is classed as medium-sized. Any gene name here is a mouse gene name. The CDR3 goes on 4 residues after the read ends, and that part is filled in from the germline J gene. This sequence joins TRBV1 and TRBJ1-1, with TRBD1 matching over 7 bases. Looked up from germline, CDR1 is NSQYPW and CDR2 is LRSPGD (reference sequence). V lost 6 bases to trimming and J lost 3 bases; unmatched junction nucleotides: 4. This CDR3 comprises 13 residues. The CDR3 loop reads CTCRTGDDTEVFF. CDR3 DNA (partial): TGCACCTGCAGAACAGGGGATGACACA.

As regards this clone: The listed genes are named as in mouse. The CDR3 is cut off 4 residues early in the read; its end comes from the germline J gene. This chain links TRBV13-2 with TRBJ2-5, with TRBD2 matching over 10 bases. J gave up 2 bases and V 0 bases, and 0 bases lay outside the gene matches. CDR1 is NNHNN and CDR2 is SYGAGS in the germline V gene (reference sequence). This CDR3 is built from 15 residues. CDR3 sequence: CASGDDWGGQDTQYF. The CDR3 bases that were read are TGTGCCAGCGGTGATGACTGGGGGGGCCAAGAC.

This clone is termed medium-sized. Germline and genes: mouse. The CDR3 end falls 4 residues outside the read, so it is completed with the germline J gene. The chain links TRBV31 to TRBJ2-1; D remains ambiguous. This CDR3 contains 14 residues. Germline CDR1 is GKSSPN and CDR2 is SITVG. Trimming left V 0 bases short and J 0 bases short, with 6 bases between. CDR3 region: CAWSLGYNYAEQFF. CDR3 DNA, as far as it was read: TGTGCCTGGAGTCTGGGTTATAACTATGCT.

Sample share makes this clone medium-sized. Gene and germline names: mouse. The read halts 4 residues ahead of the CDR3 end, with the missing end drawn from the germline J gene. V usage is TRBV1 and J usage is TRBJ1-1; maybe TRBD1 (5 bases). This CDR3 is 13 amino acids long. The V gene lost 3 bases and the J gene lost 1 base, with 6 bases spanning the gap. From germline, CDR1 is NSQYPW and CDR2 LRSPGD (reference sequence). CDR3: CTCSARGNTEVFF. Partial CDR3 DNA: TGCACCTGCAGTGCGAGGGGGAACACA.

This clone counts as medium-sized. The gene names given are mouse names. With the read ending 4 residues before the CDR3 end, the germline J gene is used to fill in that end. V usage is TRBV19 and J usage is TRBJ2-3, with 7 bases identical to TRBD1. Germline loops: CDR1 FNHDT, CDR2 SITEND (reference sequence). The CDR3 length is 15 residues. Germline trimming cut 1 base from V and 0 bases from J; bases unmatched to any gene: 2. The CDR3 spells CASSITGESAETLYF. The DNA read from the CDR3 is TGTGCCAGCAGTATAACAGGGGAGAGTGCAGAA.

By sample fraction, this clone is medium-sized. The genes and germline here are from mouse. The CDR3 is CASSSWSSAETLYF. The CDR3 DNA, read in part, is TGTGCTAGCAGTAGTTGGTCTAGTGCAGAA. The chain combines TRBV17 with TRBJ2-3; D is uncertain. The read terminates 4 residues ahead of where the CDR3 ends, so the germline J gene completes it. Trimming shortened V by 3 bases and J by 0 bases, and 7 bases separated the two germline ends. The CDR3 length is 14 residues. CDR1 MNHDT and CDR2 YYDKIL come from the germline V gene.

This clone was observed many times. Mouse gene names and germline throughout. The covered CDR3 bases are TGCACCTGCAGTGCTTTCAAA. The encoded protein is CTCSAFK. The full-length CDR3 reads as CTCSAFKEVFF. V and J are TRBV1 and TRBJ1-1, with D unclear. The CDR3 is cut off 4 residues early in the read; its end comes from the germline J gene. The CDR3 is made up of 11 amino acids. Germline V CDR1 and CDR2: NSQYPW, LRSPGD (reference sequence).

Comment on this clone: The germline and genes are mouse ones. The read stops 4 residues short of the end of the CDR3; the missing end is completed from the germline J gene. The rearrangement links TRBV31 to TRBJ1-2, with 8 bases matching TRBD1. Germline CDR1 GKSSPN, CDR2 SITVG. The junction had 0 bases not matched to a gene; V was cut back by 3 bases and J by 0 bases. The CDR3 loop spans 13 amino acids. The CDR3 loop reads CAWRDRANSDYTF. The sequenced part of the CDR3 DNA is TGTGCCTGGAGGGACAGGGCAAACTCC.

This clone is large within its sample. Gene and germline names: mouse. With the read ending 4 residues before the CDR3 end, the germline J gene is used to fill in that end. The chain employs TRBV17 and TRBJ2-5; D might be TRBD2 (5 bases). V gave up 2 bases and J gave up 2 bases, with 8 bases separating them. This CDR3 has 14 amino acids. Germline V gene data show CDR1 as MNHDT and CDR2 as YYDKIL. The CDR3 spells CASSRWGGQDTQYF. The sequenced CDR3 bases are TGTGCTAGCAGTAGATGGGGTGGCCAAGAC.

This clone is deemed medium-sized. Mouse names are used for the genes. The read halts 4 residues ahead of the CDR3 end, with the missing end drawn from the germline J gene. This chain connects TRBV19 to TRBJ1-2, with 8 bases fitting TRBD1. Germline V lookup: CDR1 FNHDT, CDR2 SITEND (reference sequence). The V gene end was trimmed by 3 bases and the J gene end by 0 bases; junction bases not matched to a gene: 1. This CDR3 region has 14 residues. CDR3 loop: CASSKDRANSDYTF. CDR3 bases read: TGTGCCAGCAGTAAGGACAGGGCAAACTCC.

This clone was seen many times. Gene names refer to mouse genes. The read falls 4 residues short of the CDR3 end, and the missing part is taken from the germline J gene. The genes are TRBV13-3 and TRBJ2-5; TRBD2 is a possible D gene (7 bases). CDR1 is NNHDY and CDR2 is SYVADS in the germline V gene. The CDR3 has 14 amino acids. The sequenced CDR3 bases are TGTGCCAGCAGGGTGAGGGGGGCAGGAGAC. It yields the protein CASRVRGAGD. The full CDR3 protein is CASRVRGAGDTQYF. Filled out from reference TRBV13-3 and TRBJ2-5, the complete variable domain reads EAAVTQSPRSKVAVTGGKVTLSCHQTNNHDYMYWYRQDTGHGLRLIHYSYVADSTEKGDIPDGYKASRPSQENFSLILELASLSQTAVYFCASRVRGAGDTQYFGPGTRLLVL.

This clone is large (0.1 to 1%). Gene labels here are mouse ones. Read sequence stops 4 residues before the CDR3 end, and the germline J gene provides the missing end. The chain is built from TRBV1 and TRBJ2-4; 10 bases align to TRBD2. This CDR3 spans 15 amino acids. The germline CDR1 and CDR2 sequences are NSQYPW and LRSPGD (reference sequence). The junction had 1 base not matched to a gene; V was cut back by 4 bases and J by 0 bases. The covered CDR3 bases are TGCACCTGCAGTGGGACTGGGGGTAGTCAAAAC. Its translation: CTCSGTGGSQN. From start to end, the CDR3 is CTCSGTGGSQNTLYF. The entire variable domain, with the rest obtained from reference TRBV1 and TRBJ2-4, is as follows: VTLLEQNPRWRLVPRGQAVNLRCILKNSQYPWMSWYQQDLQKQLQWLFTLRSPGDKEVKSLPGADYLATRVTDTELRLQVANMSQGRTLYCTCSGTGGSQNTLYFGAGTRLSVL.

This clone is deemed medium-sized. These gene names are mouse names. The CDR3 end lies 4 residues beyond the end of the read and is filled in from the germline J gene. The genes are TRBV13-3 and TRBJ2-5; TRBD1 might be the D (5 bases). In germline, CDR1 is NNHDY, CDR2 SYVADS. V lost 1 base and J lost 0, with 12 bases in between. The CDR3 runs 16 residues. CDR3 bases read: TGTGCCAGCAGTGATCGAGACAGATTTAACCAAGAC. This sequence encodes CASSDRDRFNQD. The CDR3 as a whole reads CASSDRDRFNQDTQYF.

This clone has a count of ten or more. The genes are named according to mouse. The read terminates 4 residues ahead of where the CDR3 ends, so the germline J gene completes it. This chain links TRBV19 with TRBJ2-4, with 9 bases fitting TRBD1. J gave up 3 bases and V 2 bases, and 7 bases lay outside the gene matches. CDR1 and CDR2 from the germline V gene are FNHDT and SITEND (reference sequence). The CDR3 consists of 16 residues. CDR3 in amino acids: CASSILDRGGQNTLYF. CDR3 DNA (partial): TGTGCCAGCAGTATCCTGGACAGGGGCGGGCAAAAC.

This clone was seen at least ten times. The gene names here belong to mouse. The read terminates 4 residues ahead of where the CDR3 ends, so the germline J gene completes it. The chain joins TRBV13-2 to TRBJ2-1, with 12 bases that match TRBD2. The germline gives CDR1 NNHNN, CDR2 SYGAGS (reference sequence). CDR3 length equals 16 residues. The CDR3 region is CASGADWGGARPEQFF. CDR3 DNA (partial): TGTGCCAGCGGTGCCGACTGGGGGGGCGCTAGGCCT.

This clone was counted a few times. Here the gene names and germline are mouse. The CDR3 end is not reached by the read, which stops 4 residues before it; the germline J gene fills it in. This sequence joins TRBV30 and TRBJ2-1, with 11 positions matching TRBD2. The CDR3 is 16 residues long. Per germline, CDR1 SQVVS and CDR2 ANEGSEA. The J segment lost 3 bases and the V segment lost 3 bases, leaving 7 bases of the junction unmatched. This chain's CDR3 is CSSRGRDWGPYAEQFF. The CDR3 DNA, read in part, is TGTAGTTCTAGGGGCCGGGACTGGGGGCCCTATGCT. The full variable domain, rest sourced from reference TRBV30 and TRBJ2-1, is SVLLYQKPNRDICQSGTSLKIQCVADSQVVSMFWYQQFQEQSLMLMATANEGSEATYESGFTKDKFPISRPNLTFSTLTVNNARPGDSSIYFCSSRGRDWGPYAEQFFGPGTRLTVL.

This clone occurred a few times. Any gene name here is a mouse gene name. The read ends 4 residues early relative to the CDR3; the germline J gene fills the gap. This chain uses TRBV13-2 with TRBJ2-5, with D possibly TRBD2 on 6 matching bases. Germline CDR1 is NNHNN and CDR2 is SYGAGS (reference sequence). The CDR3 is made up of 14 amino acids. Partial CDR3 DNA: TGTGCCAGCGGTGCCTCGACTGGCGTAGAC. It codes for CASGASTGVD. The whole CDR3 region reads CASGASTGVDTQYF.

This clone is deemed medium-sized. The gene names given are mouse names. Sequencing ends 4 residues short of the CDR3 end; the germline J gene provides the rest. This chain links TRBV1 with TRBJ2-5; a weak D match, TRBD1 (6 bases). From germline, CDR1 is NSQYPW and CDR2 LRSPGD (reference sequence). Trimming took 0 bases from V and 0 from J, leaving 13 bases between them. The CDR3 consists of 17 residues. CDR3 DNA (partial): TGCACCTGCAGTGCAGATCAAGGACAGATTAACCAAGAC. This sequence encodes CTCSADQGQINQD. The CDR3 as a whole reads CTCSADQGQINQDTQYF.